These 30 T cell receptor beta chains came from one sample sequenced in a study of neurological immune-mediated disorders. Time point noted: longitudinal time-point 3. TCRdb processed the 5' RACE reads anew with MiXCR; each CDR3 protein has one entry. The sample lists fewer than 50,000 distinct CDR3 sequences, less than 15% occurring once. Source material: PBMCs. The receptors here all came from a man aged 25-45 years in good health.

This clonotype was detected ten times or more. The chain recombines TRBV7-8 with TRBJ2-1; 9 positions agree with TRBD2. In germline, CDR1 is SGHVS, CDR2 FQNEAQ. Unmatched junction bases numbered 8, after V lost 3 bases and J lost 5 bases. The CDR3 runs 16 residues. CDR3 sequence reads: CASSFRPSGNNNEQFF. As DNA, the CDR3 is TGTGCCAGCAGCTTCCGACCTAGCGGGAATAACAATGAGCAGTTCTTC. The entire variable domain, with the rest obtained from reference TRBV7-8 and TRBJ2-1, is as follows: GAGVSQSPRYKVAKRGQDVALRCDPISGHVSLFWYQQALGQGPEFLTYFQNEAQLDKSGLPSDRFFAERPEGSVSTLKIQRTQQEDSAVYLCASSFRPSGNNNEQFFGPGTRLTVL.

This clonotype occurred many times. Written as DNA, the CDR3 is TGTGCCAGCAGACCCGGGACAGGGGACACTGAAGCTTTCTTT. Translated, it gives CASRPGTGDTEAFF. The chain recombines TRBV28 with TRBJ1-1, with 10 bases fitting TRBD1. The CDR3 contains 14 residues. J gave up 3 bases and V 6 bases, and 4 bases lay outside the gene matches. Per germline, CDR1 MDHEN and CDR2 SYDVKM.

This clonotype was recorded many times. The V call is TRBV29-1, the J call TRBJ2-2; no reliable D call. V was clipped by 5 bases and J by 1 base, with 2 bases between them. The length of the CDR3 is 11 residues. Germline lookup yields CDR1 SQVTM and CDR2 ANQGSEA. CDR3: CSVRNTGELFF. The CDR3 DNA sequence: TGCAGCGTTAGGAACACCGGGGAGCTGTTTTTT.

This clonotype was recorded at least ten times. The CDR3 loop is CASSFLGAGGRGDTQYF. CDR3 DNA: TGTGCCAGCAGCTTCCTTGGAGCGGGAGGGCGTGGAGATACGCAGTATTTT. V and J are TRBV7-2 and TRBJ2-3; 10 bases agree with TRBD2. The CDR3 is 17 residues long. Per germline, CDR1 SGHTA and CDR2 FQGNSA. J gave up 5 bases and V 3 bases, and 11 bases lay outside the gene matches.

This clonotype was seen ten or more times. This rearrangement joins TRBV20-1 to TRBJ2-1; D gene unclear. The CDR3 has 12 amino acids. The germline V and J ends were trimmed by 1 base and 6 bases, with 7 bases remaining between them. Germline CDR1 DFQATT, CDR2 SNEGSKA (reference sequence). As DNA, the CDR3 is TGCAGTGCTAGAGTGATGGCCAATGAGCAGTTCTTC. It yields the protein CSARVMANEQFF.

About this clonotype: A read error may produce the germline difference seen at one junction end. The rearrangement uses TRBV5-1 and TRBJ2-2, with a possible D match to TRBD1 (5 bases). Germline CDR1 reads SGHRS; CDR2 reads YFSETQ. This CDR3 has 17 amino acids. The CDR3 loop reads CASILSFQGQNTGELFF. The CDR3 DNA sequence: TGCGCCAGCATCTTGAGTTTTCAGGGTCAGAACACCGGGGAGCTGTTTTTT.

This clonotype came up many times. The genes are TRBV4-2 and TRBJ2-7; 7 nucleotides match TRBD2. V trimming: 0 bases; J trimming: 4 bases; junction bases outside the gene matches: 9. From germline, CDR1 is LGHNA and CDR2 YNFKEQ. The CDR3 is 16 amino acids. The CDR3 DNA reads TGTGCCAGCAGCCAAGATTTGGAGCGGGGCTTATACGAGCAGTACTTC. Translation: CASSQDLERGLYEQYF.

This clonotype was recorded at least ten times. The chain joins TRBV12-3 or TRBV12-4 to TRBJ1-1; D is uncertain. V was trimmed by 4 bases and J by 8 bases, leaving 14 bases between them. This CDR3 comprises 13 residues. As DNA, the CDR3 is TGTGCCAGCAGTTGGGAGCCAGCCGTCGAAGCTTTCTTT. It is translated as CASSWEPAVEAFF.

This clonotype was counted many times. The CDR3 DNA reads TGCAGTGCTAGAGTGGTGACTAGCAGAGATAGACAGAACACCGGGGAGCTGTTTTTT. Protein: CSARVVTSRDRQNTGELFF. This chain links TRBV20-1 with TRBJ2-2; 7 bases fit TRBD2. The CDR3 is made up of 19 amino acids. V lost 1 base, J lost 1 base, and 15 bases stayed unmatched. The germline gives CDR1 DFQATT, CDR2 SNEGSKA (reference sequence).

Of note for this clonotype: It is likely a read error, because the conserved phenylalanine at the end of the CDR3 is missing. The chain joins TRBV27 to TRBJ2-5; no clear D gene. The CDR3 is 12 amino acids. Looked up from germline, CDR1 is MNHEY and CDR2 is SMNVEV (reference sequence). V was pared by 5 bases and J by 1 base, with 5 bases between. The CDR3: CASSKSQETQYS. The CDR3 bases are TGTGCCAGCAGTAAAAGCCAAGAGACCCAGTACTCA.

This clonotype was seen just once. This rearrangement joins TRBV4-2 to TRBJ1-5; TRBD1 aligns across 8 bases. Germline V gene data show CDR1 as LGHNA and CDR2 as YNFKEQ. This CDR3 contains 15 residues. J gave up 7 bases and V 0 bases, and 5 bases lay outside the gene matches. CDR3 bases: TGTGCCAGCAGCCAAGACTGGACAGGGTTACAGCCCCAGCATTTT. Translated, it gives CASSQDWTGLQPQHF.

This clonotype was counted at least ten times. The chain carries TRBV20-1 and TRBJ2-2; 8 positions match TRBD1. The CDR3 is 15 amino acids. In germline, CDR1 is DFQATT, CDR2 SNEGSKA (reference sequence). V lost 6 bases to trimming and J lost 5 bases; unmatched junction nucleotides: 11. The CDR3 reads CSAGWGTGVTGELFF. As DNA, the CDR3 is TGCAGTGCCGGATGGGGGACAGGAGTAACCGGGGAGCTGTTTTTT.

This clonotype was detected ten times or more. CDR3 nucleotides: TGTGCCAGCAGTTTGCTAGCGGGAGCTGAGCAGTTCTTC. This gives the protein CASSLLAGAEQFF. The V and J genes are TRBV6-5 and TRBJ2-1, with 10 bases lining up with TRBD2. The CDR3 runs to 13 residues. Per the germline V gene, CDR1 is MNHEY and CDR2 is SVGAGI. Trimming cost V 4 bases and J 9 bases; bases outside gene matches: 3.

This clonotype was observed at least ten times. The CDR3 coding sequence is TGCGCCAGCAGCTTGGTAGGGGGTGGCGGCAATCAGCCCCAGCATTTT. It is translated as CASSLVGGGGNQPQHF. The chain combines TRBV5-1 with TRBJ1-5, with D possibly TRBD1 on 6 matching bases. From germline, CDR1 is SGHRS and CDR2 YFSETQ. The CDR3 totals 16 residues. Trimming left V 0 bases short and J 2 bases short, with 12 bases between.

At least ten counts were recorded for this clonotype. The rearrangement uses TRBV12-3 or TRBV12-4 and TRBJ2-5; D ambiguous. The ends were cut back, 5 bases at V and 3 bases at J, with 4 bases in the middle. CDR3 size: 11 residues. The CDR3 DNA follows: TGTGCCAGCAGTGCTGAAGAGACCCAGTACTTC. It codes for CASSAEETQYF.

This clonotype came up many times. The DNA of the CDR3 is TGTGCCAGCAGTTTAAGGCGGGGAAACACCATATATTTT. Translation gives CASSLRRGNTIYF. This chain connects TRBV12-3 or TRBV12-4 to TRBJ1-3; D ambiguous. The V end was cut by 2 bases, the J end by 4 bases, with 6 bases between. The CDR3 covers 13 residues.

V usage is TRBV15 and J usage is TRBJ2-3; D is uncertain. The germline CDR1 and CDR2 sequences are LNHNV and YYDKDF (reference sequence). CDR3 length: 13 amino acids. V gave up 3 bases and J gave up 6 bases, with 10 bases separating them. CDR3 protein: CATSSFRRDTQYF. CDR3 in DNA: TGTGCCACCAGCAGTTTCCGGCGTGATACGCAGTATTTT.

There are many counts of this clonotype. CDR3 loop: CASRPTGVLSAFF. As DNA, the CDR3 is TGTGCCAGCAGACCGACAGGGGTACTCTCAGCTTTCTTT. The rearrangement uses TRBV12-3 or TRBV12-4 and TRBJ1-1; 8 bases fit TRBD1. The CDR3 extends over 13 amino acids. The V and J ends lost 6 bases and 10 bases, in that order; junction bases with no gene match: 10.

This clonotype was found a few times. This sequence joins TRBV12-3 or TRBV12-4 and TRBJ2-5; no firm D call. The ends were cut back, 8 bases at V and 4 bases at J, with 20 bases in the middle. This CDR3 has 15 residues. This CDR3 reads CASSPPLGASETQYF. CDR3 DNA: TGTGCCAGCTCCCCCCCGCTAGGAGCCTCAGAGACCCAGTACTTC.

This clonotype was detected ten times or more. The rearrangement links TRBV20-1 to TRBJ2-1, with TRBD2 matching 13 bases. V lost 0 bases, J lost 3 bases, and 2 bases stayed unmatched. Germline CDR1 DFQATT, CDR2 SNEGSKA (reference sequence). The CDR3 length is 16 residues. As DNA, the CDR3 is TGCAGTGCTAGAGATGGGACTAGCGGGGACTACAATGAGCAGTTCTTC. It translates to CSARDGTSGDYNEQFF.

The sample holds many counts of this clonotype. This chain links TRBV4-1 with TRBJ1-5; D may be TRBD1 (5 bases). This CDR3 has 17 residues. Per the germline V gene, CDR1 is MGHRA and CDR2 is YSYEKL. The ends were cut back, 1 base at V and 0 bases at J, with 13 bases in the middle. The CDR3 DNA is TGCGCCAGCAGCCAAGGGCCCGGGACGAGTAGCAATCAGCCCCAGCATTTT. This encodes CASSQGPGTSSNQPQHF.

This clonotype was found many times. This rearrangement joins TRBV20-1 to TRBJ2-1, with 9 positions matching TRBD2. There are 19 residues in the CDR3. V lost 7 bases, J lost 7 bases, and 26 bases stayed unmatched. Germline-derived CDR1 and CDR2 are DFQATT and SNEGSKA (reference sequence). CDR3 nucleotide sequence: TGCAGTGTTCGTACGGCACTATACGGCGGGAGGGAGTCTCGGAATGAGCAGTTCTTC. This encodes CSVRTALYGGRESRNEQFF.

In its sample, this clonotype was seen many times. The J gene is TRBJ1-5, the V gene TRBV7-9; D call uncertain. The CDR3 spans 15 residues. Germline lookup yields CDR1 SEHNR and CDR2 FQNEAQ (reference sequence). V was pared by 5 bases and J by 0 bases, with 11 bases between. Here the CDR3 reads CASSPRDGSNQPQHF. In nucleotides, the CDR3 is TGTGCCAGCAGCCCCAGAGACGGTAGCAATCAGCCCCAGCATTTT. Combining the CDR3 with reference TRBV7-9 and TRBJ1-5 gives the whole variable domain DTGVSQNPRHKITKRGQNVTFRCDPISEHNRLYWYRQTLGQGPEFLTYFQNEAQLEKSRLLSDRFSAERPKGSFSTLEIQRTEQGDSAMYLCASSPRDGSNQPQHFGDGTRLSIL.

In its sample, this clonotype was seen many times. The chain carries TRBV7-2 and TRBJ1-4; D is unresolved. The V end was cut by 5 bases, the J end by 8 bases, with 9 bases between. This CDR3 comprises 12 residues. Germline V lookup: CDR1 SGHTA, CDR2 FQGNSA. In DNA form, the CDR3 reads TGTGCCAGCAGCGCCCGGAGCGAAAAACTGTTTTTT. This sequence encodes CASSARSEKLFF.

This clonotype was seen at least ten times. DNA for the CDR3: TGCAGTGCTAGTAAGGATACGCAGTATTTT. It translates to CSASKDTQYF. The J gene is TRBJ2-3, the V gene TRBV20-1; D is ambiguous. Between the trimmed V and J ends, which lost 3 bases and 6 bases, there was a span of 4 bases. The germline gives CDR1 DFQATT, CDR2 SNEGSKA (reference sequence). The CDR3 has 10 residues.

This clonotype appeared many times. V and J are TRBV25-1 and TRBJ2-7, with D possibly being TRBD1 (5 bases). CDR1 and CDR2 from the germline V gene are MGHDK and SYGVNS. V shed 3 bases and J shed 0 bases, with 30 bases lying between them. CDR3 size: 21 residues. In DNA form, the CDR3 reads TGTGCCAGCAGTGATTCACAGGTCCAGATGTTCGGGTCCTCTAGCTCCTACGAGCAGTACTTC. Translating it yields CASSDSQVQMFGSSSSYEQYF.

This clonotype was counted at least ten times. The chain combines TRBV5-1 with TRBJ2-7; unclear D gene. The V and J ends lost 1 base and 2 bases respectively, with 4 bases between them. This CDR3 is 12 amino acids long. Germline CDR1 reads SGHRS; CDR2 reads YFSETQ. The CDR3 protein is CASSLSTYEQYF. CDR3 nucleotides: TGCGCCAGCAGCTTGTCGACCTACGAGCAGTACTTC.

This clonotype has ten or more counts. The chain uses TRBV20-1 and TRBJ2-7; no clear D gene. The germline V and J ends were trimmed by 0 bases and 2 bases, with 5 bases remaining between them. Germline V gene lookup returns CDR1 DFQATT and CDR2 SNEGSKA (reference sequence). CDR3 length: 12 residues. CDR3 nucleotide sequence: TGCAGTGCTAGAGAACTAACCTACGAGCAGTACTTC. Amino acids: CSARELTYEQYF.

As for this clonotype: A single base separates this from a much larger clone, so it may be a read error. The V gene is TRBV11-1, the J gene TRBJ2-7; 9 bases are a match to TRBD2. The CDR3 extends over 15 amino acids. The germline V gene has CDR1 SGHAT and CDR2 FQDESV (reference sequence). After removal of 3 bases from V and 1 base from J, the junction contained 4 bases not matched to a gene. The CDR3: CASSFMTSGSYEQYF. Here the CDR3 DNA reads TGTGCCAGCAGCTTCATGACTAGCGGATCCTACGAGCAGTACTTC.

This clonotype was found many times. This chain links TRBV12-3 or TRBV12-4 with TRBJ2-7; the D is unclear. V was clipped by 2 bases and J by 7 bases, with 6 bases between them. The CDR3 spans 11 residues. Here the CDR3 DNA reads TGTGCCAGCAGTTTAAGGTCGGAGCAGTACTTC. Protein product: CASSLRSEQYF.